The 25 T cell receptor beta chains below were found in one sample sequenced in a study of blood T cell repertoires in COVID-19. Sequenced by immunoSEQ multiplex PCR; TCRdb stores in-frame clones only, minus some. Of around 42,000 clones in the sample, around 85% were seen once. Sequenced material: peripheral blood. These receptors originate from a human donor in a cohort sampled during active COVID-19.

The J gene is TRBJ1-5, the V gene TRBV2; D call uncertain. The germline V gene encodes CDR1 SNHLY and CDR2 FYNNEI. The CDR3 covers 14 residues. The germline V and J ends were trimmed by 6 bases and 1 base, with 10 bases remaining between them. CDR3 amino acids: CASRRGNSNQPQHF. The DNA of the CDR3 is TGTGCCAGCAGACGAGGAAACAGCAATCAGCCCCAGCATTTT.

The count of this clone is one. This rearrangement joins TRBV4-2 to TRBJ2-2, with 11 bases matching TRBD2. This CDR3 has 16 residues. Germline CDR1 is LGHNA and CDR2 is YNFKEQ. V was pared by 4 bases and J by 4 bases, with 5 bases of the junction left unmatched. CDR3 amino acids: CASSPPGLAGTGELFF. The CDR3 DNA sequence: TGTGCCAGCAGCCCCCCAGGACTAGCGGGCACCGGGGAGCTGTTTTTT.

For the CDR3, the DNA is TGCGCCAGCAGCCCGGCGGGGATACTCGGGGGTTCACCCCTCCACTTT. It specifies CASSPAGILGGSPLHF. The gene calls are TRBV4-1 and TRBJ1-6; TRBD1 might be the D (5 bases). V was pared by 4 bases and J by 9 bases, with 19 bases between. CDR1 is MGHRA and CDR2 is YSYEKL in the germline V gene. The CDR3 sequence is 16 residues long.

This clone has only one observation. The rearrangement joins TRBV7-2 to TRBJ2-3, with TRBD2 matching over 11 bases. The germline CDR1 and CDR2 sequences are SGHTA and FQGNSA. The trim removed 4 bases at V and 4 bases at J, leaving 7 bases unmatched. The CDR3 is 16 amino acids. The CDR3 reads CASSYLAGGIADTQYF. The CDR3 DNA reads TGTGCCAGCAGCTACCTAGCGGGGGGTATCGCAGATACGCAGTATTTT.

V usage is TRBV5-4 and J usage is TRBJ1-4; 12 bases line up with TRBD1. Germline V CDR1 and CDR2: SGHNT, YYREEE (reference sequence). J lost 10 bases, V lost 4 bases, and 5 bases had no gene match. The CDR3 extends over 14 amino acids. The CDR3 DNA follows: TGTGCCAGCAGCCCGGGACAGGGGGCGCGAAAACTGTTTTTT. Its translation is CASSPGQGARKLFF.

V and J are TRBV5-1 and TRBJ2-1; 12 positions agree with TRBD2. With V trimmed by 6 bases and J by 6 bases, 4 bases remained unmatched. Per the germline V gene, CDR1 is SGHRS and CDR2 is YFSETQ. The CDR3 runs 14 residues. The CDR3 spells CASTWTSGANEQFF. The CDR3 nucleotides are TGCGCCAGCACGTGGACTAGCGGGGCCAATGAGCAGTTCTTC.

DNA of the CDR3: TGTGCCAGCAGTGAGTTTCAGGGCAAAAACATTCAGTACTTC. It codes for CASSEFQGKNIQYF. This chain joins TRBV6-1 and TRBJ2-4, with a tentative D call TRBD1 (5 bases). The CDR3 totals 14 residues. Between the trimmed V and J ends, which lost 3 bases and 3 bases, there was a span of 9 bases. Germline V gene data show CDR1 as MNHNS and CDR2 as SASEGT.

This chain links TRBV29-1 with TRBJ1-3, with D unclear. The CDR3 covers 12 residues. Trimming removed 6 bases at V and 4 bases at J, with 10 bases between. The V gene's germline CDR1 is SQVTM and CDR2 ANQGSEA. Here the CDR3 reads CSVTIQGNTIYF. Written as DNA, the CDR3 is TGCAGCGTGACCATACAGGGAAACACCATATATTTT.

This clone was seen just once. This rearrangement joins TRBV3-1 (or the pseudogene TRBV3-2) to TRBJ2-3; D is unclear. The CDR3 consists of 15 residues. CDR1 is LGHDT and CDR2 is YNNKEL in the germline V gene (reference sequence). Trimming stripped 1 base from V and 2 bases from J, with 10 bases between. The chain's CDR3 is CASSQALLHTDTQYF. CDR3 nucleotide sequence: TGTGCCAGCAGCCAAGCGCTACTACACACAGATACGCAGTATTTT.

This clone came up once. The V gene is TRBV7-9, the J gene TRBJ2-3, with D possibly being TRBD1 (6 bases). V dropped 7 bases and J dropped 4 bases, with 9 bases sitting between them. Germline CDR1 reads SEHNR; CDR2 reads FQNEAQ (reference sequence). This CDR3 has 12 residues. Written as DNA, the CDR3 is TGTGCCAGCAACGCAGGGGCAGATACGCAGTATTTT. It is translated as CASNAGADTQYF.

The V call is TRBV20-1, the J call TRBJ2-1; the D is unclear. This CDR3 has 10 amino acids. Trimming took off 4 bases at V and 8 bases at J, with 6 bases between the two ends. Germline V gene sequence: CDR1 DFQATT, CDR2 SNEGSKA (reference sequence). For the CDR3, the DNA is TGCAGTGCTATGGCAGATGAGCAGTTCTTC. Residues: CSAMADEQFF.

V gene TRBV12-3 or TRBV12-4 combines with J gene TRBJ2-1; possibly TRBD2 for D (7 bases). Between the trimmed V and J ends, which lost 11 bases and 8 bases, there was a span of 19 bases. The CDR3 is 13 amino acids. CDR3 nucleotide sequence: TGTGCCGGGGGGGCAATTGGGGAGGATGAGCAGTTCTTC. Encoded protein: CAGGAIGEDEQFF.

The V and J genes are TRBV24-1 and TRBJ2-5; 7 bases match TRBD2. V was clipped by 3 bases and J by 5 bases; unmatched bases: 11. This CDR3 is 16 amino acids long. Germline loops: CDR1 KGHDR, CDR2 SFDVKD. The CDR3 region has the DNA TGTGCCACCAGTGATGAGGGACTATCTCGGGCTGAGACCCAGTACTTC. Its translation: CATSDEGLSRAETQYF.

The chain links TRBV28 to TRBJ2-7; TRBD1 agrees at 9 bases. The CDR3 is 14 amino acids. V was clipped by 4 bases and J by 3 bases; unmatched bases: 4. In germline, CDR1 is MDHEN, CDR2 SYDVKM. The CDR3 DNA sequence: TGTGCCAGCAGTTGGGACAGGGTGGTCTACGAGCAGTACTTC. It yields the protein CASSWDRVVYEQYF. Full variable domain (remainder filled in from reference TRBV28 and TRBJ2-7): DVKVTQSSRYLVKRTGEKVFLECVQDMDHENMFWYRQDPGLGLRLIYFSYDVKMKEKGDIPEGYSVSREKKERFSLILESASTNQTSMYLCASSWDRVVYEQYFGPGTRLTVT.

The CDR3 region is CASSLGAGRGNSPLHF. The CDR3 region has the DNA TGTGCCAGCAGCTTGGGAGCAGGGCGGGGGAATTCACCCCTCCACTTT. V usage is TRBV5-5 and J usage is TRBJ1-6, with D possibly TRBD1 on 5 matching bases. This CDR3 comprises 16 residues. Germline V gene sequence: CDR1 SGHKS, CDR2 YYEKEE (reference sequence). Trimming removed 0 bases from V and 7 bases from J, with 14 bases in between.

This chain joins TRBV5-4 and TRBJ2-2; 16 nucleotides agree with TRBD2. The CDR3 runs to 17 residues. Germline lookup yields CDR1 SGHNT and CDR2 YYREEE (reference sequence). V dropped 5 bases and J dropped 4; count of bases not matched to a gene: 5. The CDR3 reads CASRQGLAGGVTGELFF. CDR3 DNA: TGTGCCAGCAGACAGGGACTAGCGGGGGGGGTCACCGGGGAGCTGTTTTTT.

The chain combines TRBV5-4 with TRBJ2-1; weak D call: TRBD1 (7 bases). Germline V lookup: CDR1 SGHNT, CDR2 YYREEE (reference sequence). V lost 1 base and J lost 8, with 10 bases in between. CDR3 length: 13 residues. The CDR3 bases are TGTGCCAGCAGCTTGCAGGGGGGTGATGAGCAGTTCTTC. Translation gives CASSLQGGDEQFF.

The CDR3 DNA sequence: TGTGCCAGCAGTTACTCGCGGGACTCTATCTTGGCTTTCTTT. It is translated as CASSYSRDSILAFF. The chain uses TRBV6-5 and TRBJ1-1; possible D gene TRBD1, 5 bases. CDR3 length: 14 amino acids. The V end was cut by 0 bases, the J end by 11 bases, with 16 bases between. CDR1 and CDR2 (germline): MNHEY, SVGAGI.

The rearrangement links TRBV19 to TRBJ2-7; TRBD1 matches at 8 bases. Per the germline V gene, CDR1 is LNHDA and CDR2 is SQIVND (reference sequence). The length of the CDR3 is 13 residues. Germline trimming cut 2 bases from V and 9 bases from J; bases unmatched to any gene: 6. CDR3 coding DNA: TGTGCCAGTAGTATATCGGGCCAGGGGGCGCAGTACTTC. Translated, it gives CASSISGQGAQYF.

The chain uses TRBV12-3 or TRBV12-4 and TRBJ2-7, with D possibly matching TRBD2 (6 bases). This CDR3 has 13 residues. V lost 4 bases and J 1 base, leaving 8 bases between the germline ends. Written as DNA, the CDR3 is TGTGCCAGCAGTTGGGACTCATCCTACGAGCAGTACTTC. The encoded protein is CASSWDSSYEQYF.

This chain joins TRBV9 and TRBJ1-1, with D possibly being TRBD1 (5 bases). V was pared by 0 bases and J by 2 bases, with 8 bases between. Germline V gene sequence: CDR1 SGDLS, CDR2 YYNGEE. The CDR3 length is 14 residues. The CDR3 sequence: CASSVVRANTEAFF. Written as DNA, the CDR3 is TGTGCCAGCAGCGTAGTCAGGGCAAACACTGAAGCTTTCTTT.

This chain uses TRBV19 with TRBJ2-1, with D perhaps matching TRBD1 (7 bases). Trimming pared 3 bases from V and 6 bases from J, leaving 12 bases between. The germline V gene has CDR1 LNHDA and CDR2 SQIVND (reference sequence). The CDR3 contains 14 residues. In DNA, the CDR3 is TGTGCCAGTAGTATTCAGGGGGGAGTCAATGAGCAGTTCTTC. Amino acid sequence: CASSIQGGVNEQFF.

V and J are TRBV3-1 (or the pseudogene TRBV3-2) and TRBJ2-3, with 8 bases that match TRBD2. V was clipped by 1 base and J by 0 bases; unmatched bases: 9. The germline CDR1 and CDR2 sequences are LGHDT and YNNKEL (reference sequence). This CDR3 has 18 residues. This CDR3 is CASSQVFGGESSTDTQYF. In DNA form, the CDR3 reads TGTGCCAGCAGCCAAGTTTTCGGGGGGGAATCTAGCACAGATACGCAGTATTTT.

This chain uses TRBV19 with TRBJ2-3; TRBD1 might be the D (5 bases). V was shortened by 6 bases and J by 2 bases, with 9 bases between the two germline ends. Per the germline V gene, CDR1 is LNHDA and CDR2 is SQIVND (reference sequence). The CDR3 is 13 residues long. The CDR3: CASRVGPTDTQYF. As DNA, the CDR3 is TGTGCCAGTAGGGTGGGGCCCACAGATACGCAGTATTTT.

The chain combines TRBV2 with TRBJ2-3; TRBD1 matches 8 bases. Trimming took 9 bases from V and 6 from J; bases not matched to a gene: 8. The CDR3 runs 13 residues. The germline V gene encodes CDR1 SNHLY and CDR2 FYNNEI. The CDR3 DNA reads TGTGCCAGACGACAGCAGGGGGCCGATACGCAGTATTTT. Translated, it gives CARRQQGADTQYF.